This TCR beta chain was obtained from a study of vaccination effects on CD4 cells after COVID-19. Study-level background: Prior to sequencing, the ViraFEST assay stimulated PBMC with viral peptide pools, which expanded the antigen-specific CD4+ T cells. BNT162b2 vaccine or mRNA-1273 vaccine was given to participants in two doses.

This clone was seen more than once but under ten times. Its specificity is not known. Method: immunoSEQ multiplex PCR; TCRdb's copy keeps in-frame clones and lacks some. The table records 45,000 to 60,000 clones, over 60% of them present only once. This CDR3 has 14 residues. The V end was cut by 5 bases, the J end by 1 base, with 9 bases between. The V gene's germline CDR1 is LNHDA and CDR2 SQIVND (reference sequence). The authors isolated CD4+ T cells after less than eleven days of culture. Vaccine recipients had no previous SARS-CoV-2 infection; their nucleocapsid antibodies were negative. Study conclusions and caveats: Clones of infection and vaccine origin contracted markedly late after vaccination.

The specimen was CD4+ T cells from PBMCs cultured without peptide, collected before COVID-19 vaccination. The origin of this receptor is a human donor who received a COVID-19 vaccine. The chain is built from TRBV19 and TRBJ1-5; D not certain. In DNA form, the CDR3 reads TGTGCCAGTAGTGACGGGCGGAGCAATCAGCCCCAGCATTTT. It is translated as CASSDGRSNQPQHF.